The entry below describes one TCR beta chain. Its antigen has not been determined. It has no much larger one-base neighbor in the sample; base qualities were not kept. The CDR3 regions of human TCRbeta chains were analyzed by immunosequencing. The authors' pipeline ran thus. Repertoire TCRs were matched against a reference library of SARS-CoV-2-specific TCRs generated with the MIRA antigen-specificity platform. Breadth was defined as the fraction of unique TCRs that were SARS-CoV-2-associated, and depth was defined as the fraction of total T cells that were SARS-CoV-2-associated. Using the MIRA data, each spike-specific TCR was assigned both to the spike region to which the TCR was reactive and to a CD4 or CD8 class. Log10-transformed breadth and depth values were compared by one-way ANOVA with Sidak's multiple comparisons tests. Not all clones reach the TCRdb copy of this immuneACCESS table, which keeps in-frame sequences only. Checked studies attribute under half of the gap to unresolved V genes and leave the rest unexplained. Clone size and the V and J calls come from that table; the DNA yielded D and trimming. The sample contains 90,000 to 120,000 clones, about 85% of them found a single time. In total, the top ten clones hold 4.8% of the sample.

The data were obtained in a study of T cell responses to AZD1222 COVID-19 vaccine (TCRdb year 2021). Background for the entire study: A total of 230 to 250 trial participants underwent TCR sequencing, of whom under 220 had received two doses of AZD1222 and 26 had received two doses of the MenACWY control vaccine. Trial participants were enrolled by age into subgroups of 18-55, 56-69 and 70-plus years, and around 140, 26 and 57 TCR-sequenced participants, respectively, were included in these subgroups.

Broader findings and caveats from the paper: Spike-specific TCR breadth and depth rose significantly after two AZD1222 doses compared with day 0 and with MenACWY recipients. Most participants were white British and females outnumbered males, and the authors suggested that clonal diversity may have been underestimated. In the small 56-69-year group, the increase in depth fell short of significance, most likely because of low power. The vaccine-associated CD4 TCRs covered the entire spike protein, and the dominant responses fell in regions 160-218 and 743-854. Only a handful of AZD1222 recipients were SARS-CoV-2 seropositive at baseline, limiting conclusions about previously exposed vaccinees. Reportedly, close to half of the unique spike-specific TCRs recognized epitopes lying outside the regions that are mutated in the B.1.351 and B.1.1.7 variants. Because no day 14 peak-response samples were available, repertoires were characterized only after the peak T cell response.

The CDR3 spans 15 residues, from the cysteine through the phenylalanine. Only the CDR3 portion is preserved as DNA: 45 bases, with reading frame beginning at the first base. Germline trimming: 5 bases from V, 6 bases from J; junction bases outside gene matches: 15. The germline V gene yields SQVTM for CDR1 and ANQGSEA for CDR2. The time point label, read with the paper, signifies: about 28 days (+/-7) after the second vaccine dose. AZD1222 recipients whose second dose came at about 4 weeks and those whose second dose came at about 12 weeks were combined into one group, since spike-specific TCR depth and breadth did not differ between the two schedules. Vaccinee samples came from UK trials COV001 and COV002, including a single-blind randomized controlled phase 2/3 trial of AZD1222 (ChAdOx1 nCoV-19) in healthy adults. For TCRbeta chain sequencing, PBMC samples were collected from trial participants at day 0 and at day 28 after the second dose.

This clonotype was sampled from an adult who received the AZD1222 COVID-19 vaccine. The starting material was peripheral blood, obtained 28 days after the second AZD1222 dose. Recombination connected TRBV29-1 to TRBJ1-1; TRBD1 agrees with 7 junctional bases. The nucleotides read TGCAGCGTTCAGGGAACAGGGGCATTGTGGGCTGAAGCTTTCTTT. This translates into CSVQGTGALWAEAFF.